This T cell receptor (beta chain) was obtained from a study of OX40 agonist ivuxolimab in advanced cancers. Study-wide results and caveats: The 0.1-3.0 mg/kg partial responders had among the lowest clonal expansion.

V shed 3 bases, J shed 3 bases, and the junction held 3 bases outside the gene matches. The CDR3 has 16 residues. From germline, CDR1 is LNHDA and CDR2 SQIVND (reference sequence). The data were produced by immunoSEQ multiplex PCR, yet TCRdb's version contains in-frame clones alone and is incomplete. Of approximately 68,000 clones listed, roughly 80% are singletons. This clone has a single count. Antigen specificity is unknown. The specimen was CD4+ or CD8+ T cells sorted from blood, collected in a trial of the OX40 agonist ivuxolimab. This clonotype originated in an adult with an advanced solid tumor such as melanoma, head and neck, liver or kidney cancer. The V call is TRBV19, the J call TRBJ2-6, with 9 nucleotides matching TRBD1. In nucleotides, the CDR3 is TGTGCCAGTAGTATGGGGACAGGGAGTGGGGCCAACGTCCTGACTTTC. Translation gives CASSMGTGSGANVLTF. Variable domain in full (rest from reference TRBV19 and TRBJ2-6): DGGITQSPKYLFRKEGQNVTLSCEQNLNHDAMYWYRQDPGQGLRLIYYSQIVNDFQKGDIAEGYSVSREKKESFPLTVTSAQKNPTAFYLCASSMGTGSGANVLTFGAGSRLTVL.